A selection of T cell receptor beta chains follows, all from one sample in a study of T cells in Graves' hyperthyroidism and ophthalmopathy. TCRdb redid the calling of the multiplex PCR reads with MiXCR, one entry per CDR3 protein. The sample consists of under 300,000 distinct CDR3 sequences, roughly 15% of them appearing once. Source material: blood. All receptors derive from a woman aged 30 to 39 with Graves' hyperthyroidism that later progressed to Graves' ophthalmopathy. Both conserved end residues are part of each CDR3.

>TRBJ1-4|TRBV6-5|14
CASSYFGGNEKLFF
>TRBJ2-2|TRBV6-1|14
CASRTGFRLGELFF
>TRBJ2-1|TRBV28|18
CASSSKRWTSSRIDEQFF
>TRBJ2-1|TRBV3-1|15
CASSQDPGWDNEQFF
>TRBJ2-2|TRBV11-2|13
CASTVAGAGELFF
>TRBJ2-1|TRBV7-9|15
CASSLVATSGSSKFF
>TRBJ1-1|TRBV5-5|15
CASSLIRGMNTEAFF
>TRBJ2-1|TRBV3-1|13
CASSQSVRNEQFF
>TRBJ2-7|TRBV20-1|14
CSARDRDRRYEQYF
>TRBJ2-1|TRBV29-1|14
CSVSGLAGDNEQFF
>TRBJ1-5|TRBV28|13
CASSPVGNQPQHF
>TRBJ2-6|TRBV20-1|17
CSACPLAGVSGANVLTF
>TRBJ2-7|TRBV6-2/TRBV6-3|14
CASNSGTSGREQYF
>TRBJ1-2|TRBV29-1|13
CSVSGTGEYGYTF
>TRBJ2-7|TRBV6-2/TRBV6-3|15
CASSSKTSGSYEQYF
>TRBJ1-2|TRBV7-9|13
CASRDTNLDGYTF
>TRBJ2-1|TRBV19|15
CASSMAREVPNEQFF
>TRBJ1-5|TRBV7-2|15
CASSTTSEAGQPQHF
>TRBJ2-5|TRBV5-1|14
CASSYRDSQETQYF
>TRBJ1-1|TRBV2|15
CASSVQGATNTEAFF
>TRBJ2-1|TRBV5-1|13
CASSLGIHNEQFF
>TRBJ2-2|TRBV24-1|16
CATSDLNSRGTGELFF
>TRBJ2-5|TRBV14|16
CASSPPGTAGFETQYF
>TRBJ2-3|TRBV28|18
CASSPPQGTGGSTDTQYF
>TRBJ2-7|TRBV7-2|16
CASSSWTGTSNDEQYF
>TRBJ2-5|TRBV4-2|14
CASSQVGPQETQYF
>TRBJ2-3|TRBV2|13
CARETMLTDTQYF
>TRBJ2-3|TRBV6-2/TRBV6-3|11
CAGSRGDTQYF
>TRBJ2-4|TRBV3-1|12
CASSHGEGQRYF
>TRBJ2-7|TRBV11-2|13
CASSLTGSGEQYF
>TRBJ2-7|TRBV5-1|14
CASSQWTGSYEQYF